This is a list of T cell receptor beta chains from one sample in a study of OX40 agonist ivuxolimab in advanced cancers. Sequenced by immunoSEQ multiplex PCR; TCRdb stores in-frame clones only, minus some. The sample contains around 72,000 clones, 86% of which appear only once. The sample here was CD4+ or CD8+ T cells sorted from blood, taken in a trial of the OX40 agonist ivuxolimab. The receptors originated from an adult with an advanced solid tumor such as melanoma, head and neck, liver or kidney cancer. Both conserved end residues are part of each CDR3. A D gene is named only where the DNA matches it firmly. Rows give clone size only sometimes, using once, few, many, or a class for an expanded clone.

CDR3nt	CDR3aa	d_gene	j_gene	v_gene	abundance
TGTGCCAGCAGCAGTGGGGTATTTTGGGGGCAGGGAACGCAGTATTTT	CASSSGVFWGQGTQYF	NA	TRBJ2-3	TRBV11-3	once
TGTGCCAGCAGTGAGGACGGCAAATCCGCCCAGCATTTT	CASSEDGKSAQHF	NA	TRBJ1-5	TRBV6-1	few
TGTGCCTGGACCCCGACAGCCTATGGCTACACCTTC	CAWTPTAYGYTF	NA	TRBJ1-2	TRBV30	few
TGCGCCAGCAGAGGACAGGGGGTCTCCTACGAGCAGTACTTC	CASRGQGVSYEQYF	TRBD1	TRBJ2-7	TRBV5-1	NA
TGCGCCAGCAGCCCCCCAGGGCGGGGCGGGGAGCTGTTTTTT	CASSPPGRGGELFF	NA	TRBJ2-2	TRBV5-1	NA
TGTGCCAGCAGCGTCGGGGACAGCGAAAACATTCAGTACTTC	CASSVGDSENIQYF	TRBD1	TRBJ2-4	TRBV9	NA
TGTGCCAGCAGCTCACAGGGTTACAATCAGCCCCAGCATTTT	CASSSQGYNQPQHF	NA	TRBJ1-5	TRBV7-2	NA
TGTGCCAGTAGTACAGCGCGAGATACGCAGTATTTT	CASSTARDTQYF	NA	TRBJ2-3	TRBV19	NA
TGCAGCGCCCTAACAGGGTTTGCTGGAAACACCATATATTTT	CSALTGFAGNTIYF	NA	TRBJ1-3	TRBV29-1	NA
TGTGCCAGCAGCTCAAAACCTGGAAACACCATATATTTT	CASSSKPGNTIYF	NA	TRBJ1-3	TRBV7-2	NA
TGTGCCAGCAGCTCGCTTGAAAAACTGTTTTTT	CASSSLEKLFF	NA	TRBJ1-4	TRBV7-9	few
TGTGCCAGCAGAGGGCAATGGGATCAGCCCCAGCATTTT	CASRGQWDQPQHF	NA	TRBJ1-5	TRBV5-6	NA
TGTGCCAGCAGCCCCGGACTAGAAAATCAGCCCCAGCATTTT	CASSPGLENQPQHF	NA	TRBJ1-5	TRBV9	NA
TGTGCCAGCAGCTTAGGTTCAGCGGGACTAGCGGGCAAAGAGACCCAGTACTTC	CASSLGSAGLAGKETQYF	TRBD2	TRBJ2-5	TRBV11-2	once
TGTGCCAGCAGTTTATCTGGGTTCAGCTCCTACGAGCAGTACTTC	CASSLSGFSSYEQYF	NA	TRBJ2-7	TRBV27	NA
TGCGCCAGCAGCCCATCAGCGATCCAATACAATGAGCAGTTCTTC	CASSPSAIQYNEQFF	NA	TRBJ2-1	TRBV5-1	NA
TGCGCCAGCACCCGAGCAGGGGCTGAAGCTTTCTTT	CASTRAGAEAFF	NA	TRBJ1-1	TRBV10-2	once
TGTGCCAGCAGCTTATTTAGGACAGCCAATACGCAGTATTTT	CASSLFRTANTQYF	NA	TRBJ2-3	TRBV7-9	NA
TGCAGCGTTGAAGAGGCAAGTGGACGTAAGCAGTTCTTC	CSVEEASGRKQFF	NA	TRBJ2-1	TRBV29-1	NA
TGTGCCAGCAGCTTGGCCAGGCAGGCTCAAGAGACCCAGTACTTC	CASSLARQAQETQYF	NA	TRBJ2-5	TRBV5-4	NA
TGTGCCAGCAGCCTTGGACAGGGATGGAGCTATGGCTACACCTTC	CASSLGQGWSYGYTF	TRBD1	TRBJ1-2	TRBV5-4	NA
TGTGCCAGCCGAGGGACAGGGGAGAATGAAAAACTGTTTTTT	CASRGTGENEKLFF	TRBD1	TRBJ1-4	TRBV27	NA
TGCGCCAGCGGGACCAGCCAATCCACAGATACGCAGTATTTT	CASGTSQSTDTQYF	NA	TRBJ2-3	TRBV5-1	NA
TGTGCCAGCAGTTACTCGGGACAGAACACCGGGGAGCTGTTTTTT	CASSYSGQNTGELFF	NA	TRBJ2-2	TRBV6-5	once
TGTGCCAGCTCGACTAGCGACAAAAACATTCAGTACTTC	CASSTSDKNIQYF	TRBD2	TRBJ2-4	TRBV18	NA
TGCGCCAGCAGCCAAGTAGCAGGGGCCGGCGGCTACACCTTC	CASSQVAGAGGYTF	NA	TRBJ1-2	TRBV4-3	NA
TGTGCCATCAGTACGACAGCGAACACCGGGGAGCTGTTTTTT	CAISTTANTGELFF	NA	TRBJ2-2	TRBV10-3	once
TGTGCCAGCAGCTCCCAGGGGAAAGAGACCCAGTACTTC	CASSSQGKETQYF	NA	TRBJ2-5	TRBV11-3	NA
TGTGCCAGCAGGCGTGGACACGGATCTTGGGATACGCAGTATTTT	CASRRGHGSWDTQYF	NA	TRBJ2-3	TRBV7-3	NA
TGTGCCAGCAGGCCGATTGCGAGCTCCTACGAGCAGTACTTC	CASRPIASSYEQYF	NA	TRBJ2-7	TRBV6-5	NA
TGTGCCAGCAGCTTCCGGGGACTACAGAACAATGAGCAGTTCTTC	CASSFRGLQNNEQFF	TRBD2	TRBJ2-1	TRBV7-2	NA
TGCGCCAGCAGCCGATCTGGGGGCCAAGAGACCCAGTACTTC	CASSRSGGQETQYF	NA	TRBJ2-5	TRBV5-1	NA
TGCGCCAGCAGCTTTAAGGGGGCGTGGGACACTGAAGCTTTCTTT	CASSFKGAWDTEAFF	TRBD1	TRBJ1-1	TRBV5-1	NA
TGTGCCAGCAGCTTACCCCGTCGGCCAGGAGGGGCCGGGGATACGCAGTATTTT	CASSLPRRPGGAGDTQYF	NA	TRBJ2-3	TRBV7-2	once
TGTGCCAGCAGCTTGGGAGGTCAGGGGGCTAACACAGATACGCAGTATTTT	CASSLGGQGANTDTQYF	TRBD1	TRBJ2-3	TRBV5-4	NA
TGTGCCAGCACCCGCCCCGGGGTCCTCTATGGCTACACCTTC	CASTRPGVLYGYTF	NA	TRBJ1-2	TRBV7-2	NA
TGTGCCAGCAGCTTAGCGCGAGGGGATACGCAGTATTTT	CASSLARGDTQYF	NA	TRBJ2-3	TRBV7-9	NA
TGTGCCAGCAGCTCCGGGACCCTGGGCCCAGATACGCAGTATTTT	CASSSGTLGPDTQYF	NA	TRBJ2-3	TRBV7-2	NA
TGTGCCAGCAGATCCGGGGGTTCCTTCTACGAGCAGTACTTC	CASRSGGSFYEQYF	NA	TRBJ2-7	TRBV27	NA
TGTGCCAGCAGTTTATCCCGAGGGGGCGGGAGCACAGATACGCAGTATTTT	CASSLSRGGGSTDTQYF	TRBD1	TRBJ2-3	TRBV28	NA
TGTGCCAGCAGTTTAAGAACGCTCAACAATGAGCAGTTCTTC	CASSLRTLNNEQFF	NA	TRBJ2-1	TRBV27	NA
TGTGCCAGCAGTAGTACTGCCCTGGGGCGGACTGAAGCTTTCTTT	CASSSTALGRTEAFF	NA	TRBJ1-1	TRBV28	once
TGCGCCAGCAGCTACTCGCAGCCTAACAATGAGCAGTTCTTC	CASSYSQPNNEQFF	NA	TRBJ2-1	TRBV5-1	NA
TGTGCCAGCAGGAGGGGCAATCAGCCCCAGCATTTT	CASRRGNQPQHF	NA	TRBJ1-5	TRBV7-9	NA
TGTGCCAGCTCACCAGGTTGGGGGCGAACTAATGAAAAACTGTTTTTT	CASSPGWGRTNEKLFF	NA	TRBJ1-4	TRBV18	NA